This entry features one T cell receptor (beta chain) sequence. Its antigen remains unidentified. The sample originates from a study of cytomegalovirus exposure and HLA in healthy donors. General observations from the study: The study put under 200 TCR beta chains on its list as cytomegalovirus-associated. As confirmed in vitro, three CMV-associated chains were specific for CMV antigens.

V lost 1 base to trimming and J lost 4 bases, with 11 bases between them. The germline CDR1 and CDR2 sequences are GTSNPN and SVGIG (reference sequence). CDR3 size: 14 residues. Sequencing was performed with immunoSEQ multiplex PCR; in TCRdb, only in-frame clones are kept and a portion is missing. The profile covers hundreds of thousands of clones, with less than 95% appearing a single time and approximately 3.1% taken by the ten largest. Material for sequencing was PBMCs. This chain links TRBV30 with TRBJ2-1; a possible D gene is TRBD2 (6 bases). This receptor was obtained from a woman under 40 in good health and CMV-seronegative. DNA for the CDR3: TGTGCCTGGAGTGGGGGGGTTGGGTACAATGAGCAGTTCTTC. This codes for CAWSGGVGYNEQFF.